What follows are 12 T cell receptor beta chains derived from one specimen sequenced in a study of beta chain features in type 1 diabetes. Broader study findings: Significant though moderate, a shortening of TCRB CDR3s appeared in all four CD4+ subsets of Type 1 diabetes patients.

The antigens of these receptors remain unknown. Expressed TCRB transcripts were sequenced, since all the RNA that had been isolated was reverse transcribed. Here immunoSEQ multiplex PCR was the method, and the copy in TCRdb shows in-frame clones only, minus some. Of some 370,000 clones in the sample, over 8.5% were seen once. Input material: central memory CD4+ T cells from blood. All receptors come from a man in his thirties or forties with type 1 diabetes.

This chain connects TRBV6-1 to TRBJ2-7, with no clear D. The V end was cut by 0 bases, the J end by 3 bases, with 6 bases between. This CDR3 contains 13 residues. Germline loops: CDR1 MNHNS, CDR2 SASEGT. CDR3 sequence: CASSEAAYYEQYF. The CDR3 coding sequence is TGTGCCAGCAGTGAAGCGGCATACTACGAGCAGTACTTC.

CDR3 amino acids: CAISRDRGEQPQHF. The DNA of the CDR3 is TGTGCCATCAGCCGGGACAGGGGAGAACAGCCCCAGCATTTT. The V call is TRBV10-3, the J call TRBJ1-5; 10 bases fit TRBD1. The CDR3 length is 14 residues. The germline V gene encodes CDR1 ENHRY and CDR2 SYGVKD. Germline trimming cut 6 bases from V and 7 bases from J; bases unmatched to any gene: 6.

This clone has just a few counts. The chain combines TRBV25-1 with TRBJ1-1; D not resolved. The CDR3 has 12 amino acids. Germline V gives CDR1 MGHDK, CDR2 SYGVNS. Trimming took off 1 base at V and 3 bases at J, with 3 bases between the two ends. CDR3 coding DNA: TGTGCCAGCAGTGAATTGGACACTGAAGCTTTCTTT. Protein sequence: CASSELDTEAFF.

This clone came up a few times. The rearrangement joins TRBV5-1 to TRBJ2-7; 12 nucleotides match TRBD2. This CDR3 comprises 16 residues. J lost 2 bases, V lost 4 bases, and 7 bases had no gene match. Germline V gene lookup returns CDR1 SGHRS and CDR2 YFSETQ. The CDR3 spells CASSPTSGSGAYEQYF. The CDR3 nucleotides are TGCGCCAGCAGCCCGACTAGCGGGAGTGGCGCCTACGAGCAGTACTTC.

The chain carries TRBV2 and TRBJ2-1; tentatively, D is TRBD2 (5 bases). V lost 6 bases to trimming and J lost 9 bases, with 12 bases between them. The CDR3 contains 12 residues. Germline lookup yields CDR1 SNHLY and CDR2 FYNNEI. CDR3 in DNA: TGTGCCAGCAGCTTCTCCCGGGGTGAGCAGTTCTTC. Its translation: CASSFSRGEQFF.

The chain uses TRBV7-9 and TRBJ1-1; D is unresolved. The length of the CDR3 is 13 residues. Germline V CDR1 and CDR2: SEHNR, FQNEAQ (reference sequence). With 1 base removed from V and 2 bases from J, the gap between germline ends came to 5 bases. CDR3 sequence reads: CASSLGHNTEAFF. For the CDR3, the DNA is TGTGCCAGCAGCTTAGGTCATAACACTGAAGCTTTCTTT.

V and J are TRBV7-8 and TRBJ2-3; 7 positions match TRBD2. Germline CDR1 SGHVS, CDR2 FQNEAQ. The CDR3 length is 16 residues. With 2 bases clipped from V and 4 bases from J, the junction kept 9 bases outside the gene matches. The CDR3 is CASSLRALAVADTQYF. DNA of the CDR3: TGTGCCAGCAGCTTAAGGGCTCTAGCGGTCGCAGATACGCAGTATTTT.

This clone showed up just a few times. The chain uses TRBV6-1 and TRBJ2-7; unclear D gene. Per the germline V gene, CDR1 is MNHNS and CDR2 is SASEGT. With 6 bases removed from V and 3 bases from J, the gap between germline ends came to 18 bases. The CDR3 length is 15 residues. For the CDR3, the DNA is TGTGCCAGCAGGCCTTCGGGCGGAGCCCTCTACGAGCAGTACTTC. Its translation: CASRPSGGALYEQYF.

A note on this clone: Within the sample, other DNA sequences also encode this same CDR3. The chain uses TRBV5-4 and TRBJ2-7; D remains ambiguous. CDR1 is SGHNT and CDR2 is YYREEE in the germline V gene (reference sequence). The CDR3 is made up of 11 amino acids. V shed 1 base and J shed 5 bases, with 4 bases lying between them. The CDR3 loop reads CASSLTDEQYF. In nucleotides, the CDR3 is TGTGCCAGCAGCTTGACTGACGAGCAGTACTTC.

The CDR3 reads CSAAGDGEQYF. The DNA of the CDR3 is TGCAGTGCAGCGGGGGACGGCGAGCAGTACTTC. The chain has TRBV20-1 and TRBJ2-7; 8 nucleotides line up with TRBD2. The CDR3 is 11 residues long. The V gene end was trimmed by 6 bases and the J gene end by 6 bases; junction bases not matched to a gene: 4. Looked up from germline, CDR1 is DFQATT and CDR2 is SNEGSKA (reference sequence).

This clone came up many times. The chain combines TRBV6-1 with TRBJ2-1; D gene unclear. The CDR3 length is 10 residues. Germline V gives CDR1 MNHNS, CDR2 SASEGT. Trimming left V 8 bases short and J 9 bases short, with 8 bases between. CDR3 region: CASGRVEQFF. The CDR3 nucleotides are TGTGCCAGCGGTAGGGTTGAGCAGTTCTTC.

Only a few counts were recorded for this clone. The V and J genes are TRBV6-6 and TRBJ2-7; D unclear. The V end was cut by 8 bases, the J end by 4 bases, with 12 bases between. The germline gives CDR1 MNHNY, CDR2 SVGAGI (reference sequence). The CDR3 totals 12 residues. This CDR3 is CASGRSAYEQYF. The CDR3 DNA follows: TGTGCCAGCGGCAGGTCAGCTTACGAGCAGTACTTC.